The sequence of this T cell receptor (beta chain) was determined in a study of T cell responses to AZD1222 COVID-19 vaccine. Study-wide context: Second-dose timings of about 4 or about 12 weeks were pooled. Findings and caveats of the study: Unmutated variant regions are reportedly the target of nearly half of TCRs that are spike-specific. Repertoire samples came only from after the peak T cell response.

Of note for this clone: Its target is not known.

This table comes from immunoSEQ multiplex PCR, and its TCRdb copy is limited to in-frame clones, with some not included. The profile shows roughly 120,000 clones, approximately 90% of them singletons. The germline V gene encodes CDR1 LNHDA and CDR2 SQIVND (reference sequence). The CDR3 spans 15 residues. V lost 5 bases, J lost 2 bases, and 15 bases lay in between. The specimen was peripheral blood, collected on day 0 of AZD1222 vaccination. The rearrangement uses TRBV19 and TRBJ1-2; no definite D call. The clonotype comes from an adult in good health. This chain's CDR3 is CASSALDASNYGYTF. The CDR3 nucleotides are TGTGCCAGTAGTGCCTTGGACGCCTCAAACTATGGCTACACCTTC.